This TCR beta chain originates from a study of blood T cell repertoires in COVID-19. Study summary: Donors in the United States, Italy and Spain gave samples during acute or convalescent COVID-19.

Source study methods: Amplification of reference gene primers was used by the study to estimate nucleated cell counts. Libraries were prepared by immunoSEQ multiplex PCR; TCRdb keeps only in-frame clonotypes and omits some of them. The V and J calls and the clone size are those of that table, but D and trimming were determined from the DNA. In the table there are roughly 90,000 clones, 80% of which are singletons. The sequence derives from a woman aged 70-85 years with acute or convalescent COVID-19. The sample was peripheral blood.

CDR3 in DNA: TGTGCCAGCAGTTTTGGACAGGGTGTGGGTGGCTACACCTTC. This gives the protein CASSFGQGVGGYTF. The J gene is TRBJ1-2, the V gene TRBV7-9; 8 bases are a match to TRBD1. J gave up 7 bases and V 6 bases, and 10 bases lay outside the gene matches. CDR1 is SEHNR and CDR2 is FQNEAQ in the germline V gene (reference sequence). The CDR3 extends over 14 amino acids.